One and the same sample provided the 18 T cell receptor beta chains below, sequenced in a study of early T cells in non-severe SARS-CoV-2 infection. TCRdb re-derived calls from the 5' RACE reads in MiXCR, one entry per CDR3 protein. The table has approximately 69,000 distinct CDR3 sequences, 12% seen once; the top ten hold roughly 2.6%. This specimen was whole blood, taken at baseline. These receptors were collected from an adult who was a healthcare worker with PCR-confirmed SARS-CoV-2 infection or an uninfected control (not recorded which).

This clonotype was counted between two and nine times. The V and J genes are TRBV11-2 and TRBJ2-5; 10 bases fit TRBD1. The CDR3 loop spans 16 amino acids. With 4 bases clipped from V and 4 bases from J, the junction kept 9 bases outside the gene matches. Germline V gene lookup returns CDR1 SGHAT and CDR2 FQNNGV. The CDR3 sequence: CASSSPRTGGGETQYF. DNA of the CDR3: TGTGCCAGCAGCTCTCCGCGGACAGGGGGTGGAGAGACCCAGTACTTC.

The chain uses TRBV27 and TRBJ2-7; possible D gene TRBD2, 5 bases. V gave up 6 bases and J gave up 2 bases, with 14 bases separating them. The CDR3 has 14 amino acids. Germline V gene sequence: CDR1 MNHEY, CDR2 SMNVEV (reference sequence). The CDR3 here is CASSLAPSAYEQYF. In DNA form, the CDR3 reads TGTGCCAGCAGCCTAGCCCCTAGTGCCTACGAGCAGTACTTC.

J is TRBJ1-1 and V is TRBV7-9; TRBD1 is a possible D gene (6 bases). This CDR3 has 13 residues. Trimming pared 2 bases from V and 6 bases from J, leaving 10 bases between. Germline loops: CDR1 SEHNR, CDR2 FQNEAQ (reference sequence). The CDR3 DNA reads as TGTGCCAGCAGCTTAATACGGACAGCTGAAGCTTTCTTT. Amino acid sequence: CASSLIRTAEAFF.

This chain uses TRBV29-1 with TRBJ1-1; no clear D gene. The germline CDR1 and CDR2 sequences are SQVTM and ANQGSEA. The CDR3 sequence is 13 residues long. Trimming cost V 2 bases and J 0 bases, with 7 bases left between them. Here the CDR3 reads CSVERRLNTEAFF. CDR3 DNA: TGCAGCGTTGAACGCAGGCTGAACACTGAAGCTTTCTTT.

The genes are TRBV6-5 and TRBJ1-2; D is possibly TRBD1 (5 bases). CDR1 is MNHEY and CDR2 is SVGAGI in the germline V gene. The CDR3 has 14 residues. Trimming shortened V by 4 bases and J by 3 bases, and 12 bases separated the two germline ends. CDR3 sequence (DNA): TGTGCCAGCAGTTCTGCCGGGACTTACTATGGCTACACCTTC. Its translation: CASSSAGTYYGYTF.

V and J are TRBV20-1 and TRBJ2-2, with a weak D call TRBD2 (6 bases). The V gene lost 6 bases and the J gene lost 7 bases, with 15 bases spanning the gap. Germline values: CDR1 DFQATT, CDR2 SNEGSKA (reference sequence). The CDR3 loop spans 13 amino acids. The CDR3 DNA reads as TGCAGTGCCGGACTACCCGTTGGCGGGGAGCTGTTTTTT. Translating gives CSAGLPVGGELFF.

The CDR3 DNA reads as TGTGCCAGCCGTCGGTTAGCCGGGGAGCTGTTTTTT. Protein sequence: CASRRLAGELFF. This rearrangement joins TRBV6-5 to TRBJ2-2, with D unresolved. This CDR3 has 12 residues. Germline-derived CDR1 and CDR2 are MNHEY and SVGAGI. Trimming removed 8 bases from V and 6 bases from J, with 10 bases in between.

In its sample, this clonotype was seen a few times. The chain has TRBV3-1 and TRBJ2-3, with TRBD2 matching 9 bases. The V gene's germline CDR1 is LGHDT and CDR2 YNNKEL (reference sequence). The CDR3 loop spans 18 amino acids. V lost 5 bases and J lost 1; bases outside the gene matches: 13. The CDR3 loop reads CASSTSSGALIRTDTQYF. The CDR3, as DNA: TGTGCCAGCAGCACCTCTAGCGGGGCTTTGATACGCACAGATACGCAGTATTTT.

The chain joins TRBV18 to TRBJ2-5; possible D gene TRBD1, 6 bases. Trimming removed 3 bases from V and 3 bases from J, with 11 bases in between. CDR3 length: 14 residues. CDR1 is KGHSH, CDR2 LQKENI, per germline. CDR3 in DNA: TGTGCCAGCTCACCTAATCAGGGGAAAGAGACCCAGTACTTC. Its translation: CASSPNQGKETQYF.

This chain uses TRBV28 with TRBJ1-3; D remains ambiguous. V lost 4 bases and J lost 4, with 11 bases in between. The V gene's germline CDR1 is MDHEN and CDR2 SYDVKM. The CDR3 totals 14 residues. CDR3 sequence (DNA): TGTGCCAGCAGTTCCATCTTTGCGGGAAACACCATATATTTT. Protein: CASSSIFAGNTIYF.

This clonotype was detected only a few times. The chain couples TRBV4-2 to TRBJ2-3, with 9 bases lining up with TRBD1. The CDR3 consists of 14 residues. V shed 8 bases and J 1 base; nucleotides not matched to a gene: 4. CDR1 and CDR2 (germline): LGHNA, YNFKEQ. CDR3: CASATGGGTDTQYF. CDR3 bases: TGTGCCAGCGCTACAGGGGGCGGCACAGATACGCAGTATTTT.

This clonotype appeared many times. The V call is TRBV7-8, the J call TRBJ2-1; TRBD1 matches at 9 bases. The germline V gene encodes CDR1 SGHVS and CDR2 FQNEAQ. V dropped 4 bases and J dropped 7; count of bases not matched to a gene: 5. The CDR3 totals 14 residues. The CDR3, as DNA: TGTGCCAGCAGCTCCCGGACAGGGGTGAATGAGCAGTTCTTC. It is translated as CASSSRTGVNEQFF.

DNA of the CDR3: TGTGCCAGCAGCTCGGACAGGGGCTACTACGAGCAGTACTTC. Protein sequence: CASSSDRGYYEQYF. The rearrangement links TRBV7-9 to TRBJ2-7, with TRBD1 identical over 9 bases. In germline, CDR1 is SEHNR, CDR2 FQNEAQ (reference sequence). This CDR3 region has 14 residues. V trimming: 4 bases; J trimming: 3 bases; junction bases outside the gene matches: 4.

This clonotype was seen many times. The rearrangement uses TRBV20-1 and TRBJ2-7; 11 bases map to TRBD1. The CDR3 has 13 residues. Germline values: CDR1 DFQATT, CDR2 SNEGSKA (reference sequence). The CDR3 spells CRTGQGALPEQYF. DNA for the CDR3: TGCAGAACCGGACAGGGGGCGCTCCCCGAGCAGTACTTC.

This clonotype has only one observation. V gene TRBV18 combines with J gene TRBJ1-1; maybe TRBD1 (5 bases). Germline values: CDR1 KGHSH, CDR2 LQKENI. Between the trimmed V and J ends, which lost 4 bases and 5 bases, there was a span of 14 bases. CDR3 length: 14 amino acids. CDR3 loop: CASSQTGDKTEAFF. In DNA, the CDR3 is TGTGCCAGCTCACAAACAGGTGATAAAACTGAAGCTTTCTTT.

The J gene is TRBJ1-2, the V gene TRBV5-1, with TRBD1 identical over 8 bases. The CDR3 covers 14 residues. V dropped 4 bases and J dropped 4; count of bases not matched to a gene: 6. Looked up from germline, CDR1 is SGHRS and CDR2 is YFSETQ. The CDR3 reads CASSQTGEGYGYTF. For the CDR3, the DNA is TGCGCCAGCAGCCAGACAGGGGAGGGCTATGGCTACACCTTC.

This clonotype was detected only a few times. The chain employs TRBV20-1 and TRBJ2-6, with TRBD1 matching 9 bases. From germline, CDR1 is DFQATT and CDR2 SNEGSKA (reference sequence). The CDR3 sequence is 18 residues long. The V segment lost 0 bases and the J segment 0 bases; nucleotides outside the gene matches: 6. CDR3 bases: TGCAGTGCTAGAGATCGAACAGGGGGCACCTCTGGGGCCAACGTCCTGACTTTC. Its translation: CSARDRTGGTSGANVLTF.

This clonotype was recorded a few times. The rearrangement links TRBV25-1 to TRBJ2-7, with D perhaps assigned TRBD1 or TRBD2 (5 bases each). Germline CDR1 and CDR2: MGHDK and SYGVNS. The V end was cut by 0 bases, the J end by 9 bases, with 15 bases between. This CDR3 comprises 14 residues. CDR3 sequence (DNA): TGTGCCAGCAGTGAATATCGGGGCTTATCGGGGCAGTACTTC. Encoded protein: CASSEYRGLSGQYF.